The sequence of this T cell receptor (beta chain) was determined in a study of PD-L1 blockade in urothelial cancer. TCRdb's copy holds only in-frame clones and misses some; the assay was immunoSEQ multiplex PCR. This repertoire shows 20,000 to 25,000 clones, roughly 83% found once; its top ten account for 9.6%. The CDR3 length is 14 residues. CDR1 MNHEY and CDR2 SVGAGI come from the germline V gene. Germline trimming cut 8 bases from V and 6 bases from J; bases unmatched to any gene: 6. The patients' disease, urothelial carcinoma, was locally advanced or metastatic. This specimen consisted of PBMCs, obtained around atezolizumab (anti-PD-L1) treatment. This receptor was obtained from a man aged 70 or older with urothelial cancer. J is TRBJ2-3 and V is TRBV6-5; 12 bases align to TRBD1. The CDR3 loop reads CASSGQGASDTQYF. CDR3 in DNA: TGTGCCAGCTCGGGACAGGGGGCTTCTGATACGCAGTATTTT.